These 8 T cell receptor beta chains were all obtained from the same sample, sequenced in a study of blood T cell repertoires in COVID-19 (TCRdb year 2020). The library was obtained by the immunoSEQ multiplex PCR assay. TCRdb mirrors the immuneACCESS table, restricted to in-frame sequences. Some clones are absent from its copies; in checked studies, under half trace to an unresolved V gene, and the reason for the others is unknown. The sample table shows fewer than 200,000 clones, and roughly 86% are seen once. 2.7% of the sample is held by the ten biggest clonotypes. Sequenced: peripheral blood. Receptors were obtained from a man aged 40-50 years with active or convalescent COVID-19.

The chain recombines TRBV25-1 with TRBJ1-1; 7 bases align to TRBD1. CDR1 is MGHDK, CDR2 SYGVNS, per germline. Trimming at V came to 1 base and at J to 9 bases, leaving 8 bases not matched to a gene. The CDR3 sequence is 14 residues long. The CDR3 protein is CASSESPRQGKAFF. CDR3 sequence (DNA): TGTGCCAGCAGTGAATCTCCGAGACAGGGTAAAGCTTTCTTT.

This chain joins TRBV5-6 and TRBJ2-3, with 13 bases lining up with TRBD2. V was clipped by 4 bases and J by 2 bases; unmatched bases: 10. The CDR3 totals 18 residues. Germline V lookup: CDR1 SGHDT, CDR2 YYEEEE. CDR3 in amino acids: CASSPKGLAGAHTDTQYF. The CDR3 DNA reads TGTGCCAGCAGCCCAAAAGGACTAGCGGGGGCCCACACAGATACGCAGTATTTT. Full variable domain (missing parts from reference TRBV5-6 and TRBJ2-3): DAGVTQSPTHLIKTRGQQVTLRCSPKSGHDTVSWYQQALGQGPQFIFQYYEEEERQRGNFPDRFSGHQFPNYSSELNVNALLLGDSALYLCASSPKGLAGAHTDTQYFGPGTRLTVL.

The genes are TRBV5-6 and TRBJ1-6, with TRBD1 identical over 7 bases. V lost 4 bases to trimming and J lost 7 bases; unmatched junction nucleotides: 8. The CDR3 is 15 residues long. Per the germline V gene, CDR1 is SGHDT and CDR2 is YYEEEE. This CDR3 reads CASSPGGINNSPLHF. The CDR3, as DNA: TGTGCCAGCAGCCCAGGGGGAATAAACAATTCACCCCTCCACTTT. Filled out from reference TRBV5-6 and TRBJ1-6, the complete variable domain reads DAGVTQSPTHLIKTRGQQVTLRCSPKSGHDTVSWYQQALGQGPQFIFQYYEEEERQRGNFPDRFSGHQFPNYSSELNVNALLLGDSALYLCASSPGGINNSPLHFGNGTRLTVT.

This rearrangement joins TRBV11-2 to TRBJ2-7; 7 bases are a match to TRBD1. Germline V CDR1 and CDR2: SGHAT, FQNNGV. With V trimmed by 1 base and J by 7 bases, 13 bases remained unmatched. This CDR3 spans 16 amino acids. The CDR3 loop is CASSLAAAGGSWEQYF. The DNA of the CDR3 is TGTGCCAGCAGCTTAGCCGCGGCAGGGGGATCGTGGGAGCAGTACTTC.

This CDR3 reads CASSLSSGGPLGTQYF. CDR3 nucleotides: TGTGCCAGCAGCTTATCTAGCGGGGGGCCCCTAGGGACCCAGTACTTC. The rearrangement links TRBV7-2 to TRBJ2-5, with 11 positions matching TRBD2. V lost 2 bases to trimming and J lost 7 bases; unmatched junction nucleotides: 9. Germline CDR1 is SGHTA and CDR2 is FQGNSA. The CDR3 consists of 16 residues.

The rearrangement links TRBV3-1 (or the pseudogene TRBV3-2) to TRBJ1-4; D remains ambiguous. With 0 bases removed from V and 5 bases from J, the gap between germline ends came to 10 bases. Looked up from germline, CDR1 is LGHDT and CDR2 is YNNKEL (reference sequence). The CDR3 totals 15 residues. The chain's CDR3 is CASSQESWANEKLFF. As DNA, the CDR3 is TGTGCCAGCAGCCAAGAAAGTTGGGCAAATGAAAAACTGTTTTTT.

This clone was found once. This sequence joins TRBV3-1 (or the pseudogene TRBV3-2) and TRBJ2-2; TRBD2 agrees at 9 bases. With 4 bases clipped from V and 2 bases from J, the junction kept 2 bases outside the gene matches. Germline V gene lookup returns CDR1 LGHDT and CDR2 YNNKEL (reference sequence). CDR3 length equals 15 residues. The CDR3 DNA is TGTGCCAGCAGCCTGCTAGCGGGAAACACCGGGGAGCTGTTTTTT. It specifies CASSLLAGNTGELFF.

The gene calls are TRBV7-2 and TRBJ2-2; a possible D gene is TRBD2 (6 bases). The CDR3 runs 15 residues. Germline V lookup: CDR1 SGHTA, CDR2 FQGNSA. Trimming took off 1 base at V and 6 bases at J, with 12 bases between the two ends. For the CDR3, the DNA is TGTGCCAGCAGCTTAGTTGGAGGGTCTCCCGGGGAGCTGTTTTTT. The encoded protein is CASSLVGGSPGELFF.